The T cell receptor (beta chain) under discussion was sequenced for a study of T cells after posttransplantation cyclophosphamide. Libraries were prepared by immunoSEQ multiplex PCR; TCRdb keeps only in-frame clonotypes and omits some of them. The sample has approximately 32,000 clones, approximately 90% seen once. Broader study findings: Blood and skin or GI T cell repertoires showed limited TRB overlap.

For this clone: Antigen unknown.

The sequence was obtained from a woman in her 40s with a blood cancer, CMV-positive, and with a related stem cell donor. The source material was PBMCs.

The CDR3 here is CASSEVKRTEAFF. The CDR3 DNA reads TGTGCCAGCAGTGAAGTTAAGAGGACTGAAGCTTTCTTT. The chain couples TRBV6-1 to TRBJ1-1; the D is unclear. The V end lost 1 base, the J end lost 5 bases, and 8 bases lay between the germline ends. CDR1 is MNHNS, CDR2 SASEGT, per germline. This CDR3 has 13 amino acids.